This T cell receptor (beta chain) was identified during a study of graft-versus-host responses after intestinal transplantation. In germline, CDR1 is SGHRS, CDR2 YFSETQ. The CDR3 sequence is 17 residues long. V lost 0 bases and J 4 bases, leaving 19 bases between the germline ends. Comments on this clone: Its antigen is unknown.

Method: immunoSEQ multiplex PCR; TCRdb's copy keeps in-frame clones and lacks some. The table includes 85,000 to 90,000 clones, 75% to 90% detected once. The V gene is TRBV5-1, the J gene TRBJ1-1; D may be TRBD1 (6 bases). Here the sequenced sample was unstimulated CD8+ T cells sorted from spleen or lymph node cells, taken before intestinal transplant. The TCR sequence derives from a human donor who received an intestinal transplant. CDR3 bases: TGCGCCAGCAGCTTGGGCCGCCTACAGGGATGGAGCACTGAAGCTTTCTTT. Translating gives CASSLGRLQGWSTEAFF.